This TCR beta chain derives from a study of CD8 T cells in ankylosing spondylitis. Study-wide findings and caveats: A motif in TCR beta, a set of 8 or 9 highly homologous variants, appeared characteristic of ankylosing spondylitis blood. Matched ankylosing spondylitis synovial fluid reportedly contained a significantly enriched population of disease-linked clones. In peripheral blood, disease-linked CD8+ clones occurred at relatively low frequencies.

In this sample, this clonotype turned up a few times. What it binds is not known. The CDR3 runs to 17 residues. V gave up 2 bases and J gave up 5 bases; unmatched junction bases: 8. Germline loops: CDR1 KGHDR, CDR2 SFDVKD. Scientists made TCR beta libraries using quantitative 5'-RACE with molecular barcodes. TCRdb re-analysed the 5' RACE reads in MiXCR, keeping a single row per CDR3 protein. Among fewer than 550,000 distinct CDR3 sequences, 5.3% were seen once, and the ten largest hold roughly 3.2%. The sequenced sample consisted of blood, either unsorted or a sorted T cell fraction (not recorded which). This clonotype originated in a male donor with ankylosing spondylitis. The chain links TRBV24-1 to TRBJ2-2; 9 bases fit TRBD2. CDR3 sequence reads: CATSDWGGTSSTGELFF. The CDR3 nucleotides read TGTGCCACCAGTGATTGGGGCGGGACTAGCTCGACCGGGGAGCTGTTTTTT.